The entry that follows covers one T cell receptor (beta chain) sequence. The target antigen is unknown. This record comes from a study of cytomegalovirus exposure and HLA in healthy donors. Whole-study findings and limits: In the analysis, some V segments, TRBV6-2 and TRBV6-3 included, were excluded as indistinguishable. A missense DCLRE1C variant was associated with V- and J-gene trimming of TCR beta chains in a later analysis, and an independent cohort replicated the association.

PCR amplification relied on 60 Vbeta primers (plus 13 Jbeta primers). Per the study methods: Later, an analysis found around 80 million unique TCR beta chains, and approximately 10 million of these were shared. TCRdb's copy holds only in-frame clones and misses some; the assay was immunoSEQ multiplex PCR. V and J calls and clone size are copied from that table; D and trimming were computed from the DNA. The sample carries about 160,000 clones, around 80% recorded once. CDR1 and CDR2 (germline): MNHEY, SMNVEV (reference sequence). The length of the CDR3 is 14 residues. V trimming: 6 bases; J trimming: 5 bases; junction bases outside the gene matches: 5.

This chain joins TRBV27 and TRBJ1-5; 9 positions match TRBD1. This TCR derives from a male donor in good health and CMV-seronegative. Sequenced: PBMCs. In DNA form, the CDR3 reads TGTGCCAGCAGGGGACAGGGTGTCGATCAGCCCCAGCATTTT. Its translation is CASRGQGVDQPQHF.